This note documents a single T cell receptor beta chain sequence. This entry is derived from a study of T cells in Graves' hyperthyroidism and ophthalmopathy. This CDR3 is 17 amino acids long. Germline V CDR1 and CDR2: DFQATT, SNEGSKA (reference sequence). Trimming cost V 5 bases and J 0 bases; bases outside gene matches: 11. TCR beta CDR3 regions were amplified from RNA. A first-round RT-PCR of the TCR CDR3 used the HTBI primer set. TCRdb re-called the multiplex PCR reads through MiXCR, storing one row per CDR3 protein. There are approximately 640,000 distinct CDR3 sequences in the sample; 15% to 20% occur only once, and over 3.5% lies in the top ten.

Sequencing used blood. The gene calls are TRBV20-1 and TRBJ1-5; 9 bases agree with TRBD1. The source of this sequence is a woman aged 30 to 39 with Graves' hyperthyroidism. The CDR3 DNA reads as TGCAGTGCTCCCGGACAGGGGCGCCGTTATAGCAATCAGCCCCAGCATTTT. Encoded protein: CSAPGQGRRYSNQPQHF.